The 6 T cell receptor beta chains below were found in one sample sequenced in a study of blood T cells in healthy people across ages. For the second PCR, which ran for about 7 to 11 cycles, a sample-barcoded 5' primer and a J-beta primer mix were used. TCRdb reprocessed the 5' RACE reads via MiXCR and lists one record per CDR3 protein. The sample shows around 800,000 distinct CDR3 sequences, more than 35% of them seen only once. Sequenced material: blood. Every receptor here comes from a man older than 75 in good health.

This clonotype was counted ten times or more. The V call is TRBV7-9, the J call TRBJ2-4; a weak D match, TRBD1 (5 bases). This CDR3 is built from 15 residues. Germline values: CDR1 SEHNR, CDR2 FQNEAQ (reference sequence). V dropped 5 bases and J dropped 2 bases, with 13 bases sitting between them. Here the CDR3 DNA reads TGTGCCAGCAGCCACATCATGGGGCCCAAAAACATTCAGTACTTC. Translated, it gives CASSHIMGPKNIQYF.

This chain links TRBV4-3 with TRBJ2-3; TRBD1 aligns across 10 bases. The CDR3 is 16 residues long. CDR1 and CDR2 from the germline V gene are LGHNA and YSLEER. V was pared by 4 bases and J by 4 bases, with 8 bases of the junction left unmatched. CDR3 protein: CASSPEGTGVPDTQYF. The CDR3 DNA sequence: TGCGCCAGCAGCCCAGAGGGGACAGGGGTTCCAGATACGCAGTATTTT.

This clonotype was counted only a few times. The chain has TRBV25-1 and TRBJ1-6; 7 bases fit TRBD1. In germline, CDR1 is MGHDK, CDR2 SYGVNS. The CDR3 is made up of 14 amino acids. Losses at the gene ends were 3 bases for V and 8 bases for J; bases not matched to a gene: 4. This chain's CDR3 is CASSDRQGYSPLHF. CDR3 DNA: TGTGCCAGCAGTGATCGACAGGGTTATTCACCCCTCCACTTT.

The genes are TRBV12-3 or TRBV12-4 and TRBJ1-2; a weak D match, TRBD1 (5 bases). V lost 8 bases, J lost 2 bases, and 15 bases lay in between. CDR3 length equals 14 residues. CDR3 DNA sequence: TGTGCCAGCCAAACGGGACGGGAGAACTATGGCTACACCTTC. Amino acid sequence: CASQTGRENYGYTF.

This clonotype was counted ten times or more. The gene calls are TRBV6-5 and TRBJ2-5, with a possible D match to TRBD2 (6 bases). Trimming stripped 2 bases from V and 5 bases from J, with 15 bases between. The CDR3 runs 15 residues. Looked up from germline, CDR1 is MNHEY and CDR2 is SVGAGI. CDR3 coding DNA: TGTGCCAGCAGTTACGGGCCCGACCGGGGGGAGACCCAGTACTTC. This sequence encodes CASSYGPDRGETQYF.

The rearrangement links TRBV7-9 to TRBJ1-1, with D hard to call. V was shortened by 5 bases and J by 6 bases, with 22 bases between the two germline ends. The CDR3 has 16 residues. Germline V gene data show CDR1 as SEHNR and CDR2 as FQNEAQ (reference sequence). The chain's CDR3 is CASSRTTRELYPEAFF. The CDR3 DNA reads TGTGCCAGCAGCCGTACCACAAGGGAATTGTACCCTGAAGCTTTCTTT. Combining the CDR3 with reference TRBV7-9 and TRBJ1-1 gives the whole variable domain DTGVSQNPRHKITKRGQNVTFRCDPISEHNRLYWYRQTLGQGPEFLTYFQNEAQLEKSRLLSDRFSAERPKGSFSTLEIQRTEQGDSAMYLCASSRTTRELYPEAFFGQGTRLTVV.